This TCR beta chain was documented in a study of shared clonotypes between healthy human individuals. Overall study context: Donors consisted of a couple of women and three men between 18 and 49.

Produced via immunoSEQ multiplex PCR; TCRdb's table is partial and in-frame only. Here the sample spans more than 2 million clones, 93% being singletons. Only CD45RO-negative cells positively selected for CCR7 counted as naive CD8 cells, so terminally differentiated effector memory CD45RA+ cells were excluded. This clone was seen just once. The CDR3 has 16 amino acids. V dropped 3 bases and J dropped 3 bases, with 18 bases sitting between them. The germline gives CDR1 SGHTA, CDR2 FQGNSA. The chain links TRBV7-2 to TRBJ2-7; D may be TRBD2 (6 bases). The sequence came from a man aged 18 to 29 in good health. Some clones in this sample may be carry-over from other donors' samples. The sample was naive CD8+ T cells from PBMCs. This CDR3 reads CASSFGGTGNHYEQYF. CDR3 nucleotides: TGTGCCAGCAGCTTCGGCGGGACCGGGAACCACTACGAGCAGTACTTC.